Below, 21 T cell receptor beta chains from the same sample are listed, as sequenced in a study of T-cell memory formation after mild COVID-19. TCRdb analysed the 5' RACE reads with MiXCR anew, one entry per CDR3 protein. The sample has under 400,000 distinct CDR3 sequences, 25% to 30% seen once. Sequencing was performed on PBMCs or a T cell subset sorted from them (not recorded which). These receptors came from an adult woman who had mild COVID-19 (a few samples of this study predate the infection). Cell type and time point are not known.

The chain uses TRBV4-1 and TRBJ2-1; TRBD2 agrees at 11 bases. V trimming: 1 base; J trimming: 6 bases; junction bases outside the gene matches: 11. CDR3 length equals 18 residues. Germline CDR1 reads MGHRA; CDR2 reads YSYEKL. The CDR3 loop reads CASSQANLAGGLVNEQFF. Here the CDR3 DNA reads TGCGCCAGCAGCCAAGCGAACCTAGCGGGGGGCCTTGTCAATGAGCAGTTCTTC.

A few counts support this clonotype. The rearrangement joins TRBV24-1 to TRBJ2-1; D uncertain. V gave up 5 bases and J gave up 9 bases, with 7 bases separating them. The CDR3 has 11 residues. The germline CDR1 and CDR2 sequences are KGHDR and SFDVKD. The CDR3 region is CATSALSEQFF. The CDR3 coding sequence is TGTGCCACCAGTGCCCTTAGTGAGCAGTTCTTC.

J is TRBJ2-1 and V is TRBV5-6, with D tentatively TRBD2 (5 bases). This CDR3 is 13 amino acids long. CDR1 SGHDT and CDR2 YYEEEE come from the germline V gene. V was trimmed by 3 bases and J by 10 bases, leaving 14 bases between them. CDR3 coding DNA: TGTGCCAGCAGCTCGGCCGGGAACACCGAGCAGTTCTTC. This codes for CASSSAGNTEQFF.

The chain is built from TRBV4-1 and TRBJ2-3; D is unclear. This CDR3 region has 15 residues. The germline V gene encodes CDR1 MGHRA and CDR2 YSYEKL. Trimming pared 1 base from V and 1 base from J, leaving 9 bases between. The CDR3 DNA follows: TGCGCCAGCAGCCAAGTAATGGTGGGCACAGATACGCAGTATTTT. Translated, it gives CASSQVMVGTDTQYF.

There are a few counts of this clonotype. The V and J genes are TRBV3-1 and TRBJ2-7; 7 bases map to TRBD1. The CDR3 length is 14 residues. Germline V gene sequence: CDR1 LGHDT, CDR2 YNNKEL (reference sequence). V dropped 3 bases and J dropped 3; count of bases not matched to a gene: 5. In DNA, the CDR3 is TGTGCCAGCAGCCAGGGCCAGGGGGACTACGAGCAGTACTTC. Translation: CASSQGQGDYEQYF.

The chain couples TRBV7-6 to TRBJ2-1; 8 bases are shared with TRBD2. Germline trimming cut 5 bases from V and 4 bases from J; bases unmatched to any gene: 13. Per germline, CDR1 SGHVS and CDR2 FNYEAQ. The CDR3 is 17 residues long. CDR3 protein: CASSLRLGSGVYNEQFF. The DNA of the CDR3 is TGTGCCAGCAGCCTCCGCCTAGGTAGCGGGGTTTACAATGAGCAGTTCTTC.

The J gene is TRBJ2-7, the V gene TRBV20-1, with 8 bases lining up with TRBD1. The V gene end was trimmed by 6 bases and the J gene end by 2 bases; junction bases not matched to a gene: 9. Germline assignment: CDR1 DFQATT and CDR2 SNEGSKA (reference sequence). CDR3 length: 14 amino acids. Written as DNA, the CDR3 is TGCAGTGCCCAGCCGGACAGGGCGACCTACGAGCAGTACTTC. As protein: CSAQPDRATYEQYF.

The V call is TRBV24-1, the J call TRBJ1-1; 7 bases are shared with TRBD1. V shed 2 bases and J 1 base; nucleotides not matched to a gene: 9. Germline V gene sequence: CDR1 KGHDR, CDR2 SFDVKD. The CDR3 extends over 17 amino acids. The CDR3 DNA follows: TGTGCCACCAGTGATTCAAGCAGGGGGATACGGAACACTGAAGCTTTCTTT. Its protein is CATSDSSRGIRNTEAFF.

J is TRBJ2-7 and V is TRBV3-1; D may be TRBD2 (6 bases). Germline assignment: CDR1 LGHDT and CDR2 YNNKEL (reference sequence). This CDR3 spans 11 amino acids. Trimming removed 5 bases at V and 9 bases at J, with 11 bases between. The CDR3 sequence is CASSSRTTQYF. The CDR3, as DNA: TGTGCCAGCAGCTCCCGGACTACGCAGTACTTC.

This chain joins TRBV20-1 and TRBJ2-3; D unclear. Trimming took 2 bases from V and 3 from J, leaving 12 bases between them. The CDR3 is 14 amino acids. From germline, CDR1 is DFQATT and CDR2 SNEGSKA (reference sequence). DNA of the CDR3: TGCAGTGCTAGAAGCCAGATCCCTACAGATACGCAGTATTTT. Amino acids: CSARSQIPTDTQYF.

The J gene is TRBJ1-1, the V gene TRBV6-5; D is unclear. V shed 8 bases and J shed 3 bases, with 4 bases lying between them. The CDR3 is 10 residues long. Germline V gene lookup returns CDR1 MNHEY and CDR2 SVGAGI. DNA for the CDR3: TGTGCCAGCGGCTACACTGAAGCTTTCTTT. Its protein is CASGYTEAFF.

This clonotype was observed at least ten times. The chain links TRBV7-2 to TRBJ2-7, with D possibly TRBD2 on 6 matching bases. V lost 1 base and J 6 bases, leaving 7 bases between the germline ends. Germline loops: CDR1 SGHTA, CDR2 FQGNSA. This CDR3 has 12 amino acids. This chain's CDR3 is CASSLGRVEQYF. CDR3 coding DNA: TGTGCCAGCAGCTTAGGGAGGGTCGAGCAGTACTTC.

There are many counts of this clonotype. CDR3 nucleotides: TGTGCCAGCAGCCTGGGACAGGGGAACTATGGCTACACCTTC. Its translation is CASSLGQGNYGYTF. The V call is TRBV7-9, the J call TRBJ1-2; 10 bases agree with TRBD1. This CDR3 is built from 14 residues. Looked up from germline, CDR1 is SEHNR and CDR2 is FQNEAQ (reference sequence). J gave up 2 bases and V 5 bases, and 2 bases lay outside the gene matches.

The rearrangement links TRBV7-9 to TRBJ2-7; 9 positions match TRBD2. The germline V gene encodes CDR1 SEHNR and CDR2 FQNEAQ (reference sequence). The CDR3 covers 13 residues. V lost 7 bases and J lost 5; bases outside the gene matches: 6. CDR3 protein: CASNSGSVDEQYF. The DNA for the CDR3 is TGTGCCAGCAATAGCGGGAGTGTCGACGAGCAGTACTTC.

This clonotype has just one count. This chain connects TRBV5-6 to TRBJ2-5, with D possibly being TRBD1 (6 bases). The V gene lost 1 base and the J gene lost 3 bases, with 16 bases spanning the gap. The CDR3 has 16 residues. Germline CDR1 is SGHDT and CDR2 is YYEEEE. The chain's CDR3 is CASSLTFTGFEETQYF. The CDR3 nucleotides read TGTGCCAGCAGCTTGACTTTTACAGGGTTTGAAGAGACCCAGTACTTC.

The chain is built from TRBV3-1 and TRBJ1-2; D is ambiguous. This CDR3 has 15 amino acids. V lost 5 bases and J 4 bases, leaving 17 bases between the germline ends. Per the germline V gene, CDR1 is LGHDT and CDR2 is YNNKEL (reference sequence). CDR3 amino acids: CASSSLDRLAYGYTF. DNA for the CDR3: TGTGCCAGCAGCTCACTGGACCGGCTGGCCTATGGCTACACCTTC.

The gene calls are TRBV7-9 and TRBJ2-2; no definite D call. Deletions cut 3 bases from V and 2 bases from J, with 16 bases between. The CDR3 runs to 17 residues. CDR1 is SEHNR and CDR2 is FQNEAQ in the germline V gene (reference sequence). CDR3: CASSFSPGWENTGELFF. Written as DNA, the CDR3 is TGTGCCAGCAGCTTCTCTCCCGGATGGGAAAACACCGGGGAGCTGTTTTTT.

The CDR3 reads CAWASGGNQPQHF. CDR3 sequence (DNA): TGTGCCTGGGCGAGTGGGGGTAATCAGCCCCAGCATTTT. The chain recombines TRBV30 with TRBJ1-5, with D possibly matching TRBD1 (5 bases). Trimming removed 5 bases from V and 4 bases from J, with 12 bases in between. The V gene's germline CDR1 is GTSNPN and CDR2 SVGIG (reference sequence). The CDR3 is made up of 13 amino acids.

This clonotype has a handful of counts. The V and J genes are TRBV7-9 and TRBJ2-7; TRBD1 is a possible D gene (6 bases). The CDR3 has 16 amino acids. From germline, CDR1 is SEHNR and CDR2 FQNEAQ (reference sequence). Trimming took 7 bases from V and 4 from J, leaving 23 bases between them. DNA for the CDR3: TGTGCCAGCACCTCCCCCCAGGGGTCTGGGGCTTACGAGCAGTACTTC. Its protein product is CASTSPQGSGAYEQYF. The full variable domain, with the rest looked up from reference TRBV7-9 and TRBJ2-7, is DTGVSQNPRHKITKRGQNVTFRCDPISEHNRLYWYRQTLGQGPEFLTYFQNEAQLEKSRLLSDRFSAERPKGSFSTLEIQRTEQGDSAMYLCASTSPQGSGAYEQYFGPGTRLTVT.

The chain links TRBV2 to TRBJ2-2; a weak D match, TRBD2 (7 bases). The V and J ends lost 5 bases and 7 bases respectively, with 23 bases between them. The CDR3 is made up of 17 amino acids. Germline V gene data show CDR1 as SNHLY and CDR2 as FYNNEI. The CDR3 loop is CASSPVRVAGAIGELFF. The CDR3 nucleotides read TGTGCCAGCAGTCCCGTGCGCGTGGCGGGGGCGATCGGGGAGCTGTTTTTT.

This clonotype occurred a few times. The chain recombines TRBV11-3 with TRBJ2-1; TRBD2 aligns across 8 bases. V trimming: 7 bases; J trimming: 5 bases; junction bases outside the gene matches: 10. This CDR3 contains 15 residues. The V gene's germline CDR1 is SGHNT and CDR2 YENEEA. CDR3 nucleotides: TGTGCCAGCAAACCCCCATGGACTAGCCACAATGAGCAGTTCTTC. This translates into CASKPPWTSHNEQFF.